This T cell receptor (beta chain) originates from a study of blood T cell repertoires in COVID-19. Method: immunoSEQ multiplex PCR; TCRdb's copy keeps in-frame clones and lacks some. Of roughly 100,000 clones in the sample, about 88% were seen once. CDR3 length: 15 residues. Germline V CDR1 and CDR2: LNHDA, SQIVND (reference sequence). V was trimmed by 4 bases and J by 2 bases, leaving 12 bases between them. The TCR comes from an elderly woman with active COVID-19. The sequenced material came from peripheral blood. The gene calls are TRBV19 and TRBJ1-5; D ambiguous. CDR3 sequence reads: CASSTEHRGNQPQHF. The CDR3 DNA follows: TGTGCCAGTAGTACAGAACACCGTGGCAATCAGCCCCAGCATTTT. Full variable domain (rest looked up from reference TRBV19 and TRBJ1-5): DGGITQSPKYLFRKEGQNVTLSCEQNLNHDAMYWYRQDPGQGLRLIYYSQIVNDFQKGDIAEGYSVSREKKESFPLTVTSAQKNPTAFYLCASSTEHRGNQPQHFGDGTRLSIL.